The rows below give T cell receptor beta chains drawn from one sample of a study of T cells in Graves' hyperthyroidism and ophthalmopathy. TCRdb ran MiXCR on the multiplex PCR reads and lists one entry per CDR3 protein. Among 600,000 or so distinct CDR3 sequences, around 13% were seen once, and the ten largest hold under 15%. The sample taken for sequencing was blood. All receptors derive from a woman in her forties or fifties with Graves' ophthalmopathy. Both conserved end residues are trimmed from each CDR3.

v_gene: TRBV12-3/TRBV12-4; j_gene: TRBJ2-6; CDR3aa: ASISRDTPRTGANVLT
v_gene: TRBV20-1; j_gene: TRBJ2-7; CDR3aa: SATLAGALGYEQY
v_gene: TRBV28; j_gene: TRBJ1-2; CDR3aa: ASSRLSPGQIKANYGYT
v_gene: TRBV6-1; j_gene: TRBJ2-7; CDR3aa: ASTTPRLASSYEQY
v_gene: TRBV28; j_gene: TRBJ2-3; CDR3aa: ASSTPLRASTDTQY
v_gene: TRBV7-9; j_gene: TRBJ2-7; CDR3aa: ASSPTSGRPVHEQY
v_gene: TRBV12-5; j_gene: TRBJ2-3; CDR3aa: ASGLVHRREGLPDTQY
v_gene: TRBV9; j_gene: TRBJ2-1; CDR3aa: ASSRAGDNNEQF
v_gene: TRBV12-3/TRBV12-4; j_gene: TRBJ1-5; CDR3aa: ASTVGDNQPQH
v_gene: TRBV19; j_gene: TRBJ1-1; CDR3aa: ASTKTRSMNTEAF
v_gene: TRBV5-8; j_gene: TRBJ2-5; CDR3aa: ASSQHYGETQY
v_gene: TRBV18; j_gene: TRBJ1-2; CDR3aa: ASSQDINYGYT
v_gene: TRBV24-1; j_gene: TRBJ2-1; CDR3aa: ATSDLGLAVNEQF
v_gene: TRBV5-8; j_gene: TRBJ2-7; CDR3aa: ASSAGTGGPWGSREQY
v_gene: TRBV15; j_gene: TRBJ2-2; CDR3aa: ATSRLYPSSGRRDTGELF
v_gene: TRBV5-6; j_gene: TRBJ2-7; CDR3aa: ASRSAGTGVYYEQY
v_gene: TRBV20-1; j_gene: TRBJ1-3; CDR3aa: SAKGSGNTIY
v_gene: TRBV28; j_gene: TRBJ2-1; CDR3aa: TSSPGTSLEQF
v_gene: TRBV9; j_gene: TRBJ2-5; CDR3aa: ASSAPGLAAEFRETQY
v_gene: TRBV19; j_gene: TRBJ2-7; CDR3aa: ASSNGLAGEYEQY
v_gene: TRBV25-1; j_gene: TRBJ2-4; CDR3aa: ASSDSVWNIQY
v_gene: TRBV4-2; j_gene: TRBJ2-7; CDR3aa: ASSQAVGAGESYEQY
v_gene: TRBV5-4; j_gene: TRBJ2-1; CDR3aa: ASSLGQGVHNEQS
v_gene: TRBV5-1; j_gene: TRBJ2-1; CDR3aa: ASSPPWGMSTDEQF
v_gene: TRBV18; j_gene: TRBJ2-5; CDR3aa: ASSPPGLAGETQY
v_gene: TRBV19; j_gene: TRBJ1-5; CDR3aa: ASSIDLLRGPQH
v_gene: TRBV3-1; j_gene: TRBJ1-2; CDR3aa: ASSQGQGRKVFGYT
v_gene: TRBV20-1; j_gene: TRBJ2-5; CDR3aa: SASLGSQETQY
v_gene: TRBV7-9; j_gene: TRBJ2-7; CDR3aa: ASSQRGLAGAKEKGEQY
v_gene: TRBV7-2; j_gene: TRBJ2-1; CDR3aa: ASSLGSQGEQF
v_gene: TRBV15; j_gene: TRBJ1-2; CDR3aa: ATSRDQHYGYT
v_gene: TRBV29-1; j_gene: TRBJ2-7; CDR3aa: SVERDSYEQY
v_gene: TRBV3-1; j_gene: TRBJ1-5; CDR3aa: ASSQSGWGNQPQH
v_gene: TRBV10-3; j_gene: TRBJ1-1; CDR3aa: AISESGSNTEAF